Following are 22 T cell receptor beta chains from one sample sequenced in a study of a mutant IDH1 vaccine in newly diagnosed glioma (dated by TCRdb to the early 2020s). Library preparation employed the immunoSEQ multiplex PCR assay. TCRdb provides this immuneACCESS table in a form limited to in-frame rearrangements. Some clones are lacking; in checked studies, under half of them reflect an unresolved V gene, and why the rest are absent is not known. This sample holds 50,000 to 65,000 clones; roughly 87% were observed only once. Jointly, the top ten make up 3.2% of the sample. The label giving this sample's time point can be read as: week 47, end of study. Each vaccine dose, consisting of 300 ug of a 20-mer mutant IDH1 peptide in Montanide, was administered subcutaneously with topical imiquimod. These receptors are not linked to any known antigen. The sequencing here drew on PBMCs, taken from a glioma patient whose treatment included an IDH1 peptide vaccine. Receptors were obtained from a woman between 50 and 59 years old with glioma.

This sequence joins TRBV13 and TRBJ1-1; D unclear. Trimming took 3 bases from V and 0 from J, leaving 8 bases between them. The CDR3 is 14 amino acids. The V gene's germline CDR1 is PRHDT and CDR2 FYEKMQ (reference sequence). The DNA for the CDR3 is TGTGCCAGCAGCTTGAAAGGGCTGAACACTGAAGCTTTCTTT. It encodes CASSLKGLNTEAFF.

This rearrangement joins TRBV30 to TRBJ1-5; D is possibly TRBD1 (5 bases). CDR1 is GTSNPN and CDR2 is SVGIG in the germline V gene (reference sequence). V was cut by 1 base and J by 2 bases, with 9 bases left in between. The CDR3 consists of 14 residues. The CDR3 DNA sequence: TGTGCCTGGAGTGGGGGGGAGGGCAATCAGCCCCAGCATTTT. It codes for CAWSGGEGNQPQHF. The full variable domain, in which reference TRBV30 and TRBJ1-5 provide the parts outside the CDR3, is SQTIHQWPATLVQPVGSPLSLECTVEGTSNPNLYWYRQAAGRGLQLLFYSVGIGQISSEVPQNLSASRPQDRQFILSSKKLLLSDSGFYLCAWSGGEGNQPQHFGDGTRLSIL.

The table lists this clone with a count of one. The chain couples TRBV27 to TRBJ2-5; D assignment may be TRBD1 or TRBD2 (5 bases each). Trimming left V 3 bases short and J 5 bases short, with 13 bases between. The CDR3 spans 14 residues. Germline V gene lookup returns CDR1 MNHEY and CDR2 SMNVEV (reference sequence). CDR3 region: CASSLGTRGETQYF. In DNA form, the CDR3 reads TGTGCCAGCAGTTTGGGGACCCGAGGGGAGACCCAGTACTTC.

The J gene is TRBJ1-6, the V gene TRBV9; a weak D match, TRBD1 (6 bases). The V end lost 4 bases, the J end lost 8 bases, and 16 bases lay between the germline ends. The V gene's germline CDR1 is SGDLS and CDR2 YYNGEE. This CDR3 comprises 15 residues. The CDR3 nucleotides read TGTGCCAGCAGCCTACTCGGGGACAAGGATTCACCCCTCCACTTT. Its translation: CASSLLGDKDSPLHF.

The rearrangement joins TRBV11-2 to TRBJ2-5, with TRBD2 matching over 7 bases. The length of the CDR3 is 15 residues. V dropped 4 bases and J dropped 1; count of bases not matched to a gene: 6. Germline loops: CDR1 SGHAT, CDR2 FQNNGV. Here the CDR3 DNA reads TGTGCCAGCAGCTACTTGGGGAGGGGCCAAGAGACCCAGTACTTC. Its protein product is CASSYLGRGQETQYF. The full variable domain, completed using reference TRBV11-2 and TRBJ2-5, is EAGVAQSPRYKIIEKRQSVAFWCNPISGHATLYWYQQILGQGPKLLIQFQNNGVVDDSQLPKDRFSAERLKGVDSTLKIQPAKLEDSAVYLCASSYLGRGQETQYFGPGTRLLVL.

This rearrangement joins TRBV10-3 to TRBJ1-1; TRBD1 might be the D (5 bases). In germline, CDR1 is ENHRY, CDR2 SYGVKD. The CDR3 spans 13 residues. V lost 4 bases and J lost 6, with 12 bases in between. CDR3 sequence: CAISVSRDSEAFF. CDR3 DNA sequence: TGTGCCATCAGTGTTAGCAGGGACTCTGAAGCTTTCTTT.

The rearrangement uses TRBV11-2 and TRBJ1-6; 9 positions agree with TRBD1. Germline values: CDR1 SGHAT, CDR2 FQNNGV. V lost 4 bases, J lost 7 bases, and 2 bases stayed unmatched. The CDR3 spans 14 residues. The CDR3 nucleotides read TGTGCCAGCAGCTCGGGGACAGGGAATTCACCCCTCCACTTT. Its translation: CASSSGTGNSPLHF.

The V gene is TRBV6-6, the J gene TRBJ2-7; D is undetermined. The germline V gene has CDR1 MNHNY and CDR2 SVGAGI (reference sequence). Trimming cost V 2 bases and J 2 bases, with 10 bases left between them. CDR3 length: 14 amino acids. This chain's CDR3 is CASSYEKGPYEQYF. CDR3 sequence (DNA): TGTGCCAGCAGTTACGAGAAGGGTCCCTACGAGCAGTACTTC.

The rearrangement links TRBV11-2 to TRBJ2-7; TRBD1 might be the D (5 bases). Germline V gene sequence: CDR1 SGHAT, CDR2 FQNNGV. Between the trimmed V and J ends, which lost 5 bases and 7 bases, there was a span of 15 bases. The CDR3 totals 13 residues. DNA for the CDR3: TGTGCCAGCAGCCCAATGGGGCGGCAAGAGCAGTACTTC. The encoded protein is CASSPMGRQEQYF. Based on the CDR3 plus reference TRBV11-2 and TRBJ2-7, the full variable domain is EAGVAQSPRYKIIEKRQSVAFWCNPISGHATLYWYQQILGQGPKLLIQFQNNGVVDDSQLPKDRFSAERLKGVDSTLKIQPAKLEDSAVYLCASSPMGRQEQYFGPGTRLTVT.

The rearrangement uses TRBV4-2 and TRBJ2-6; no reliable D call. Trimming removed 4 bases at V and 4 bases at J, with 11 bases between. The CDR3 is 15 amino acids. Germline V gene sequence: CDR1 LGHNA, CDR2 YNFKEQ. DNA of the CDR3: TGTGCCAGCAGCCCCCGCGACTCCGGGGCCAACGTCCTGACTTTC. This encodes CASSPRDSGANVLTF.

The V call is TRBV29-1, the J call TRBJ1-1; D is unclear. CDR1 is SQVTM and CDR2 is ANQGSEA in the germline V gene. This CDR3 contains 11 residues. Trimming shortened V by 3 bases and J by 2 bases, and 4 bases separated the two germline ends. CDR3 coding DNA: TGCAGCGTTGAGTTCAACACTGAAGCTTTCTTT. Translating it yields CSVEFNTEAFF.

This clone appeared a single time. Written as DNA, the CDR3 is TGTGCCAGCAGACTCCTTAGCGGGGGGCGTGTCAATGAGCAGTTCTTC. It is translated as CASRLLSGGRVNEQFF. The chain uses TRBV7-2 and TRBJ2-1; 10 positions match TRBD2. This CDR3 spans 16 amino acids. Germline CDR1 reads SGHTA; CDR2 reads FQGNSA. V dropped 6 bases and J dropped 6; count of bases not matched to a gene: 11.

The chain links TRBV6-1 to TRBJ2-5; 7 bases match TRBD1. V lost 6 bases and J lost 4; bases outside the gene matches: 5. There are 13 residues in the CDR3. CDR1 and CDR2 (germline): MNHNS, SASEGT. This chain's CDR3 is CASSTTGTETQYF. CDR3 nucleotides: TGTGCCAGCAGCACGACAGGGACAGAGACCCAGTACTTC.

The chain joins TRBV18 to TRBJ2-7; 8 bases are a match to TRBD1. The V gene end was trimmed by 3 bases and the J gene end by 1 base; junction bases not matched to a gene: 8. Germline V CDR1 and CDR2: KGHSH, LQKENI. The CDR3 is 16 residues long. In nucleotides, the CDR3 is TGTGCCAGCTCACCTGGGACAGGTTCTGTTTCCTACGAGCAGTACTTC. Its translation: CASSPGTGSVSYEQYF.

This clone has more than one count but fewer than ten. The genes are TRBV28 and TRBJ1-5; D gene uncertain. Deletions cut 3 bases from V and 2 bases from J, with 11 bases between. Germline CDR1 MDHEN, CDR2 SYDVKM. This CDR3 spans 15 amino acids. The CDR3 region has the DNA TGTGCCAGCAGTTTCGGTGGGAATCGCAATCAGCCCCAGCATTTT. This sequence encodes CASSFGGNRNQPQHF.

The V gene is TRBV9, the J gene TRBJ2-2, with D unresolved. Germline CDR1 reads SGDLS; CDR2 reads YYNGEE. Trimming cost V 3 bases and J 3 bases, with 9 bases left between them. The CDR3 is 14 amino acids. CDR3 sequence reads: CASSARPDTGELFF. CDR3 sequence (DNA): TGTGCCAGCAGCGCCCGACCAGACACCGGGGAGCTGTTTTTT.

This clone has only a few counts. The CDR3 bases are TGTGCCAGCAGTGCCGGGACAGGCAGCAATCAGCCCCAGCATTTT. Its translation: CASSAGTGSNQPQHF. The chain recombines TRBV5-4 with TRBJ1-5; 8 nucleotides agree with TRBD1. The CDR3 consists of 15 residues. V was clipped by 5 bases and J by 1 base; unmatched bases: 5. The germline gives CDR1 SGHNT, CDR2 YYREEE (reference sequence).

The J gene is TRBJ1-1, the V gene TRBV6-1; the match to TRBD1 covers 8 bases. The germline V gene has CDR1 MNHNS and CDR2 SASEGT. The CDR3 sequence is 14 residues long. V was clipped by 5 bases and J by 6 bases; unmatched bases: 8. The CDR3: CASSSMDRDAEAFF. The DNA of the CDR3 is TGTGCCAGCAGTTCCATGGACAGGGACGCTGAAGCTTTCTTT.

The chain joins TRBV5-4 to TRBJ2-3; 12 bases fit TRBD2. Per the germline V gene, CDR1 is SGHNT and CDR2 is YYREEE (reference sequence). The ends lost 4 bases at V and 4 bases at J; junction bases unmatched: 4. The CDR3 has 15 residues. The CDR3, as DNA: TGTGCCAGCAGCCCGACTAGCGGGGGCCCAGATACGCAGTATTTT. It is translated as CASSPTSGGPDTQYF.

The chain carries TRBV19 and TRBJ1-1; D gene uncertain. The CDR3 contains 12 residues. Germline V gives CDR1 LNHDA, CDR2 SQIVND (reference sequence). V was shortened by 7 bases and J by 3 bases, with 9 bases between the two germline ends. The CDR3 is CASKYGYTEAFF. As DNA, the CDR3 is TGTGCCAGTAAGTACGGATACACTGAAGCTTTCTTT.

This clone was seen a handful of times. The chain couples TRBV10-3 to TRBJ1-1; 9 nucleotides line up with TRBD1. This CDR3 has 13 residues. CDR1 and CDR2 (germline): ENHRY, SYGVKD. The V segment lost 8 bases and the J segment 11 bases; nucleotides outside the gene matches: 12. In DNA form, the CDR3 reads TGTGCCATCTCCCGGGACAGGGACTACATTGCTTTCTTT. It yields the protein CAISRDRDYIAFF.

The genes are TRBV11-2 and TRBJ1-1; D is possibly TRBD1 (6 bases). V was cut by 1 base and J by 10 bases, with 16 bases left in between. Germline V lookup: CDR1 SGHAT, CDR2 FQNNGV. The CDR3 consists of 14 residues. CDR3 sequence: CASSLVPGQSGAFF. DNA of the CDR3: TGTGCCAGCAGCTTAGTCCCCGGACAGTCGGGAGCTTTCTTT.